The 6 T cell receptor beta chains below come from one sample, sequenced in a study of identical twins (dated by TCRdb to the mid-2010s). Library prep was done by 5' RACE. The sample was run on an Illumina HiSeq 2000. TCRdb reprocessing: public reads trimmed at Q25 with fastp, clones called with MiXCR, in-frame beta chains kept. When rows share a CDR3 protein, they turn into one entry using the most common DNA and genes. Here the sample has around 530,000 distinct CDR3 sequences; approximately 16% occur a single time. Around 0.4% of the sample is in the top ten clones. The sample was also linked to a second study, of yellow fever vaccine responses in identical twins.

Source material: CD4+ T cells sorted from blood. Source of these receptors: a woman between 18 and 29 years old in good health.

The rearrangement uses TRBV11-1 and TRBJ2-5; possibly TRBD2 for D (6 bases). This CDR3 is built from 18 residues. Trimming stripped 5 bases from V and 4 bases from J, with 26 bases between. Germline loops: CDR1 SGHAT, CDR2 FQDESV (reference sequence). CDR3 DNA sequence: TGTGCCAGCAGCCCGCTTTGGGGGGAGATGGGACTGCGAGAGACCCAGTACTTC. It encodes CASSPLWGEMGLRETQYF.

This clonotype showed up just a few times. The chain combines TRBV5-1 with TRBJ2-5; 9 nucleotides match TRBD1. Germline CDR1 SGHRS, CDR2 YFSETQ. The CDR3 runs to 16 residues. Trimming at V came to 0 bases and at J to 1 base, leaving 4 bases not matched to a gene. As DNA, the CDR3 is TGCGCCAGCAGCTTGGTGACAGGGGGAAGCCAAGAGACCCAGTACTTC. It translates to CASSLVTGGSQETQYF. Supplemented by reference TRBV5-1 and TRBJ2-5, the full variable domain reads KAGVTQTPRYLIKTRGQQVTLSCSPISGHRSVSWYQQTPGQGLQFLFEYFSETQRNKGNFPGRFSGRQFSNSRSEMNVSTLELGDSALYLCASSLVTGGSQETQYFGPGTRLLVL.

CDR3 coding DNA: TGTGCCACCAGTGCCTCCGGGGGGGGCGGTAATGAGCAGTTCTTC. Encoded protein: CATSASGGGGNEQFF. The chain uses TRBV24-1 and TRBJ2-1; 8 bases match TRBD2. The V segment lost 5 bases and the J segment 7 bases; nucleotides outside the gene matches: 9. CDR3 length: 15 residues. CDR1 and CDR2 (germline): KGHDR, SFDVKD.

This clonotype was observed once. The chain is built from TRBV18 and TRBJ2-1; 11 bases agree with TRBD1. The CDR3 runs 14 residues. Looked up from germline, CDR1 is KGHSH and CDR2 is LQKENI. V dropped 7 bases and J dropped 6; count of bases not matched to a gene: 5. CDR3 region: CASYSGTGGNEQFF. The CDR3 DNA reads as TGTGCCAGCTATTCCGGGACAGGGGGCAATGAGCAGTTCTTC.

In its sample, this clonotype was seen a few times. The chain carries TRBV11-3 and TRBJ1-1; D unresolved. V gave up 3 bases and J gave up 7 bases, with 6 bases separating them. CDR1 and CDR2 (germline): SGHNT, YENEEA. CDR3 length equals 11 residues. The CDR3 bases are TGTGCCAGCAGCTTGGCCAATGAAGCTTTCTTT. Translation: CASSLANEAFF.

V gene TRBV6-1 combines with J gene TRBJ1-1; 7 positions match TRBD1. CDR1 and CDR2 from the germline V gene are MNHNS and SASEGT. This CDR3 comprises 14 residues. V shed 9 bases and J 4 bases; nucleotides not matched to a gene: 11. CDR3 DNA: TGTGCCAGTACCCAGGGGGTAAGAAGCACTGAAGCTTTCTTT. It yields the protein CASTQGVRSTEAFF.